This T cell receptor (beta chain) was observed in a study of T cells in localized non-small cell lung cancer. With 7 bases removed from V and 10 bases from J, the gap between germline ends came to 11 bases. The CDR3 contains 11 residues. The germline gives CDR1 MNHEY, CDR2 SVGAGI. Measured with immunoSEQ multiplex PCR; TCRdb has only the in-frame clones, and not every one. This repertoire shows 130,000 or so clones, about 89% found once; its top ten account for around 1.5%. Study-wide results and limits: Longer overall survival was associated with a higher density of T cells in the blood. Uninvolved adjacent lung showed peak T cell clonality, exceeding tumor. Because only a single region of the tumor was sequenced, heterogeneity remains possible. A median of roughly 52 of the top 100 tumor clones appeared in adjacent lung, which was paired and uninvolved.

As for this clone: Its antigen is unknown.

V is TRBV6-5 and J is TRBJ2-1; D call uncertain. This clonotype was sampled from an older female donor with stage I lung adenocarcinoma. The specimen comprised peripheral blood, sampled before any cancer treatment. As DNA, the CDR3 is TGTGCCAGCACCCAAGGCCGGGAGCAGTTCTTC. This codes for CASTQGREQFF.